These 15 T cell receptor beta chains were sequenced from one sample in a study of T cells in Graves' hyperthyroidism and ophthalmopathy. RNA transcripts served as the template for amplifying TCR beta CDR3 regions. TCR CDR3 underwent first-round RT-PCR with the HTBI primer set. TCRdb called the multiplex PCR reads again in MiXCR, with one record for every CDR3 protein. This sample carries hundreds of thousands of distinct CDR3 sequences, under 20% of them seen once, and the ten largest clones take 16%. The source material was blood. These receptors were taken from a woman aged 45 to 65 with Graves' hyperthyroidism that later progressed to Graves' ophthalmopathy.

The chain combines TRBV7-2 with TRBJ1-1, with 7 bases matching TRBD1. The CDR3 has 14 residues. V was pared by 2 bases and J by 4 bases, with 4 bases of the junction left unmatched. The V gene's germline CDR1 is SGHTA and CDR2 FQGNSA. CDR3 DNA: TGTGCCAGCAGCTTATTCAGGGGGGGCACTGAAGCTTTCTTT. Translated: CASSLFRGGTEAFF.

This clonotype was detected a few times. The gene calls are TRBV5-4 and TRBJ2-3; TRBD2 matches at 16 bases. CDR1 is SGHNT and CDR2 is YYREEE in the germline V gene (reference sequence). The V gene end was trimmed by 4 bases and the J gene end by 4 bases; junction bases not matched to a gene: 15. This CDR3 has 20 residues. CDR3 in DNA: TGTGCCAGCAGCCCAATGCCGGGACTAGCGGGGGGGCTTAGCGCAGATACGCAGTATTTT. This codes for CASSPMPGLAGGLSADTQYF.

This clonotype was found many times. The V gene is TRBV5-1, the J gene TRBJ2-7; the D call may be TRBD1 or TRBD2 (5 bases each). Trimming cost V 3 bases and J 1 base, with 14 bases left between them. Germline V lookup: CDR1 SGHRS, CDR2 YFSETQ. This CDR3 comprises 15 residues. CDR3 nucleotides: TGCGCCAGCAGCTCATCGGTCGGGGCATCCTACGAGCAGTACTTC. Its protein is CASSSSVGASYEQYF.

This clonotype was seen at least ten times. The chain joins TRBV18 to TRBJ1-3; D may be TRBD1 (5 bases). In germline, CDR1 is KGHSH, CDR2 LQKENI. The CDR3 sequence is 14 residues long. The germline V and J ends were trimmed by 3 bases and 3 bases, with 9 bases remaining between them. As DNA, the CDR3 is TGTGCCAGCTCACCGAGGGGAAGTGGAAACACCATATATTTT. This translates into CASSPRGSGNTIYF.

The rearrangement uses TRBV20-1 and TRBJ2-7; 10 nucleotides line up with TRBD2. The CDR3 sequence is 13 residues long. V lost 5 bases, J lost 6 bases, and 7 bases stayed unmatched. Germline CDR1 and CDR2: DFQATT and SNEGSKA (reference sequence). CDR3 sequence: CSAFSGGLLEQYF. As DNA, the CDR3 is TGCAGTGCTTTTAGCGGGGGGCTACTCGAGCAGTACTTC.

Many counts were recorded for this clonotype. The V gene is TRBV30, the J gene TRBJ2-1; either TRBD1 or TRBD2 may fit D (7 bases each). The CDR3 length is 13 residues. V lost 2 bases and J 8 bases, leaving 13 bases between the germline ends. Germline CDR1 is GTSNPN and CDR2 is SVGIG (reference sequence). The CDR3 reads CAWSQGGRDEQFF. The DNA for the CDR3 is TGTGCCTGGAGTCAGGGGGGGCGGGATGAGCAGTTCTTC.

Only a few counts were recorded for this clonotype. This chain uses TRBV9 with TRBJ1-1, with D maybe TRBD1 (5 bases). The germline V and J ends were trimmed by 3 bases and 2 bases, with 17 bases remaining between them. The CDR3 sequence is 16 residues long. CDR1 and CDR2 (germline): SGDLS, YYNGEE. CDR3 region: CASSGFETAGNTEAFF. The CDR3 DNA sequence: TGTGCCAGCAGCGGATTTGAGACAGCGGGAAACACTGAAGCTTTCTTT. Looking up the rest from reference TRBV9 and TRBJ1-1 gives the full variable domain: DSGVTQTPKHLITATGQRVTLRCSPRSGDLSVYWYQQSLDQGLQFLIQYYNGEERAKGNILERFSAQQFPDLHSELNLSSLELGDSALYFCASSGFETAGNTEAFFGQGTRLTVV.

This clonotype turned up a few times. The chain uses TRBV11-2 and TRBJ1-2; tentative D call: TRBD1 (6 bases). The ends were cut back, 5 bases at V and 12 bases at J, with 22 bases in the middle. The CDR3 spans 14 residues. Germline lookup yields CDR1 SGHAT and CDR2 FQNNGV. The CDR3 DNA sequence: TGTGCCAGCAGCCCCATGGCAGGGGTTGGAGGCCACACCTTC. Its protein is CASSPMAGVGGHTF.

This clonotype appeared many times. The DNA for the CDR3 is TGTGCCAGCAGTTTAGACTCGCTGTTTGGGGCCAACGTCCTGACTTTC. Translation gives CASSLDSLFGANVLTF. This chain connects TRBV12-3 or TRBV12-4 to TRBJ2-6; D unclear. V lost 1 base and J 3 bases, leaving 10 bases between the germline ends. The CDR3 extends over 16 amino acids.

This clonotype was observed a handful of times. This chain connects TRBV5-4 to TRBJ1-3; D is undetermined. The CDR3 length is 16 residues. Between the trimmed V and J ends, which lost 4 bases and 0 bases, there was a span of 14 bases. The germline CDR1 and CDR2 sequences are SGHNT and YYREEE (reference sequence). The CDR3 region has the DNA TGTGCCAGCAGCATTGTAGGTGCAAGCTCTGGAAACACCATATATTTT. Protein sequence: CASSIVGASSGNTIYF.

This chain uses TRBV20-1 with TRBJ1-3, with a possible D match to TRBD1 (5 bases). The CDR3 runs 13 residues. Germline lookup yields CDR1 DFQATT and CDR2 SNEGSKA (reference sequence). V lost 5 bases and J lost 6, with 14 bases in between. The CDR3 sequence: CSAPRDSLNTIYF. CDR3 nucleotides: TGCAGTGCTCCCCGGGACTCTTTAAACACCATATATTTT.

This clonotype has just a few counts. The chain couples TRBV18 to TRBJ1-6, with D perhaps TRBD1 (6 bases). CDR3 length equals 15 residues. CDR1 KGHSH and CDR2 LQKENI come from the germline V gene. V was clipped by 3 bases and J by 7 bases, with 13 bases between them. CDR3 in DNA: TGTGCCAGCTCACCCCGACAGGCGATGAATTCACCCCTCCACTTT. It is translated as CASSPRQAMNSPLHF.

V and J are TRBV7-3 and TRBJ2-2; 9 bases fit TRBD1. Germline V gene lookup returns CDR1 SGHTA and CDR2 FQGTGA. The CDR3 has 15 amino acids. V lost 4 bases to trimming and J lost 8 bases; unmatched junction nucleotides: 8. In nucleotides, the CDR3 is TGTGCCAGCAGCTCCGGGACAGGGCGAGCAGGGGAGCTGTTTTTT. Translating gives CASSSGTGRAGELFF.

This clonotype was seen repeatedly, ten times or more. The chain has TRBV12-3 or TRBV12-4 and TRBJ2-1, with 9 positions matching TRBD2. Unmatched junction bases numbered 12, after V lost 7 bases and J lost 5 bases. There are 16 residues in the CDR3. The CDR3 loop reads CASTIGSGGTNNEQFF. In nucleotides, the CDR3 is TGTGCCAGCACCATCGGGAGCGGGGGGACTAACAATGAGCAGTTCTTC.

This clonotype has at least ten counts. This chain links TRBV20-1 with TRBJ2-3, with TRBD2 matching 7 bases. CDR1 DFQATT and CDR2 SNEGSKA come from the germline V gene (reference sequence). This CDR3 has 12 amino acids. J gave up 6 bases and V 4 bases, and 4 bases lay outside the gene matches. CDR3 sequence (DNA): TGCAGTGCTACCAGACTAGCTGATACGCAGTATTTT. Translation: CSATRLADTQYF.